This TCR beta chain came from a study of type 1 regulatory T cells. Broader study findings: Compared with non-Tr1 cells, Tr1 cells showed a narrower TCR repertoire.

Germline CDR1 is KGHSH and CDR2 is LQKENI. The CDR3 runs to 14 residues. To note about this clonotype: Its specificity is unknown. One end of the junction varies from germline; a read error may be responsible.

TCRdb redid the calling of the reads with MiXCR, one entry per CDR3 protein. The sample has approximately 77,000 distinct CDR3 sequences; under 25% are singletons. This chain joins TRBV18 and TRBJ2-5; D ambiguous. The specimen sequenced was cultured type 1 regulatory T (Tr1) cells, either the whole culture or a sorted fraction (not recorded which). The TCR comes from a human donor in good health. CDR3 protein: CASSPRSREETQHF. The CDR3 DNA sequence: TGTGCCAGCTCACCCCGGTCTAGAGAAGAGACCCAGCACTTC.